Below are 21 T cell receptor beta chains sequenced from a single sample in a study of T cells after yellow fever vaccination. TCRdb re-analysed the 5' RACE reads in MiXCR, keeping a single row per CDR3 protein. The top ten clones hold approximately 15% of a sample with a few hundred thousand distinct CDR3 sequences, 15% to 20% of them seen once. Sequenced material: PBMCs, taken 15 days after the yellow fever booster vaccination. These receptors originate from a young man who received the YFV17D yellow fever vaccine.

This clonotype has a handful of counts. The J gene is TRBJ2-5, the V gene TRBV20-1; D might be TRBD2 (6 bases). The CDR3 is made up of 14 amino acids. V dropped 5 bases and J dropped 3 bases, with 16 bases sitting between them. CDR1 and CDR2 (germline): DFQATT, SNEGSKA (reference sequence). CDR3 loop: CSAPRAGLEETQYF. Here the CDR3 DNA reads TGCAGTGCTCCAAGGGCGGGACTCGAAGAGACCCAGTACTTC.

The chain has TRBV29-1 and TRBJ1-2; 7 bases fit TRBD1. The CDR3 is 11 residues long. V shed 5 bases and J 4 bases; nucleotides not matched to a gene: 1. Germline V gene lookup returns CDR1 SQVTM and CDR2 ANQGSEA. CDR3 sequence reads: CSVTGAYGYTF. The CDR3 DNA reads TGCAGCGTTACAGGGGCCTATGGCTACACCTTC. Looking up the rest from reference TRBV29-1 and TRBJ1-2 gives the full variable domain: SAVISQKPSRDICQRGTSLTIQCQVDSQVTMMFWYRQQPGQSLTLIATANQGSEATYESGFVIDKFPISRPNLTFSTLTVSNMSPEDSSIYLCSVTGAYGYTFGSGTRLTVV.

At least ten counts were recorded for this clonotype. V gene TRBV7-2 combines with J gene TRBJ2-3; tentative D call: TRBD2 (5 bases). Trimming took off 1 base at V and 0 bases at J, with 8 bases between the two ends. CDR3 length: 15 residues. CDR1 is SGHTA, CDR2 FQGNSA, per germline. The CDR3 sequence: CASSLERPSTDTQYF. The CDR3 nucleotides are TGTGCCAGCAGCTTAGAGCGGCCTAGCACAGATACGCAGTATTTT.

This clonotype was detected a few times. The CDR3, as DNA: TGCAGCGTCTCCAGACTAGCCTCAGATACGCAGTATTTT. Protein: CSVSRLASDTQYF. The V and J genes are TRBV29-1 and TRBJ2-3; TRBD2 matches 7 bases. V lost 6 bases to trimming and J lost 4 bases; unmatched junction nucleotides: 7. CDR1 and CDR2 from the germline V gene are SQVTM and ANQGSEA. The CDR3 is 13 residues long.

J is TRBJ1-6 and V is TRBV11-2, with TRBD1 matching 11 bases. The germline V gene encodes CDR1 SGHAT and CDR2 FQNNGV. The CDR3 extends over 14 amino acids. With 5 bases clipped from V and 9 bases from J, the junction kept 3 bases outside the gene matches. The CDR3 region has the DNA TGTGCCAGCAGCCCGGGACAGGGGGTTTCACCCCTCCACTTT. As protein: CASSPGQGVSPLHF.

The rearrangement joins TRBV3-1 to TRBJ2-7; 10 nucleotides line up with TRBD2. Germline loops: CDR1 LGHDT, CDR2 YNNKEL (reference sequence). This CDR3 region has 19 residues. V lost 1 base to trimming and J lost 4 bases; unmatched junction nucleotides: 16. The DNA for the CDR3 is TGTGCCAGCAGCCAAGCTGGCAGGGGATCTAGCGGGAGTAAGTACGAGCAGTACTTC. Its translation is CASSQAGRGSSGSKYEQYF.

The chain couples TRBV12-3 or TRBV12-4 to TRBJ2-3; TRBD1 agrees at 7 bases. The CDR3 is made up of 17 amino acids. Trimming removed 3 bases from V and 2 bases from J; junction bases left unmatched: 11. The CDR3 sequence: CASSFWVEQGSTDTQYF. The CDR3 DNA follows: TGTGCCAGCAGTTTTTGGGTTGAACAGGGGTCCACAGATACGCAGTATTTT.

This clonotype was detected only a few times. The rearrangement uses TRBV20-1 and TRBJ2-7; D remains ambiguous. The germline V gene has CDR1 DFQATT and CDR2 SNEGSKA (reference sequence). This CDR3 is built from 12 residues. Deletions cut 4 bases from V and 7 bases from J, with 14 bases between. Written as DNA, the CDR3 is TGCAGTGCTAAAGTCGTAGGTGGTGAGCAGTACTTC. Translating it yields CSAKVVGGEQYF.

In this sample, this clonotype turned up a few times. The chain carries TRBV7-9 and TRBJ2-7; D might be TRBD2 (5 bases). Trimming removed 5 bases at V and 2 bases at J, with 10 bases between. Germline V gives CDR1 SEHNR, CDR2 FQNEAQ (reference sequence). The CDR3 is made up of 13 amino acids. CDR3 residues: CASSRPGAYEQYF. In DNA, the CDR3 is TGTGCCAGCAGCCGCCCCGGGGCCTACGAGCAGTACTTC.

This clonotype appeared a few times. The chain employs TRBV10-3 and TRBJ2-2, with D tentatively TRBD2 (5 bases). Trimming left V 7 bases short and J 3 bases short, with 12 bases between. This CDR3 is built from 14 residues. Germline assignment: CDR1 ENHRY and CDR2 SYGVKD. CDR3 in DNA: TGTGCCATCAAAGACGGGAAGGACACCGGGGAGCTGTTTTTT. It codes for CAIKDGKDTGELFF.

This clonotype was picked up a small number of times. V and J are TRBV6-2 or TRBV6-3 and TRBJ2-1; 7 bases are shared with TRBD2. The V gene end was trimmed by 8 bases and the J gene end by 1 base; junction bases not matched to a gene: 8. In germline, CDR1 is MNHEY, CDR2 SVGEGT. The CDR3 spans 15 residues. The CDR3 DNA reads TGTGCCAGCTCCTGGGCTAGCGGTTCCTACAATGAGCAGTTCTTC. Its protein product is CASSWASGSYNEQFF.

This clonotype was seen a few times. This chain connects TRBV6-2 or TRBV6-3 to TRBJ2-2; no definite D call. This CDR3 spans 16 amino acids. V was trimmed by 0 bases and J by 1 base, leaving 9 bases between them. CDR1 and CDR2 (germline): MNHEY, SVGEGT. The CDR3, as DNA: TGTGCCAGCAGTTACTCCCTGCCTTGGAACACCGGGGAGCTGTTTTTT. It encodes CASSYSLPWNTGELFF.

The V call is TRBV28, the J call TRBJ2-1; 9 bases are shared with TRBD2. The V gene's germline CDR1 is MDHEN and CDR2 SYDVKM. This CDR3 is built from 17 residues. The ends lost 5 bases at V and 2 bases at J; junction bases unmatched: 10. CDR3 DNA: TGTGCCAGCAGTCAACGCAGCGGGAGGAAGCCCTACAATGAGCAGTTCTTC. Its protein product is CASSQRSGRKPYNEQFF.

This chain uses TRBV18 with TRBJ2-5; TRBD2 agrees at 7 bases. The CDR3 loop spans 15 amino acids. With 0 bases clipped from V and 4 bases from J, the junction kept 5 bases outside the gene matches. CDR1 KGHSH and CDR2 LQKENI come from the germline V gene. The CDR3 DNA reads TGTGCCAGCTCACCACCGGGCGGGAGCGTAGAGACCCAGTACTTC. It specifies CASSPPGGSVETQYF. The full variable domain, completed using reference TRBV18 and TRBJ2-5, is NAGVMQNPRHLVRRRGQEARLRCSPMKGHSHVYWYRQLPEEGLKFMVYLQKENIIDESGMPKERFSAEFPKEGPSILRIQQVVRGDSAAYFCASSPPGGSVETQYFGPGTRLLVL.

The V and J genes are TRBV6-2 or TRBV6-3 and TRBJ2-3, with D maybe TRBD1 (5 bases). V gave up 5 bases and J gave up 14 bases, with 14 bases separating them. Germline V lookup: CDR1 MNHEY, CDR2 SVGEGT. This CDR3 is 11 amino acids long. CDR3: CASSLQGNPYF. In DNA, the CDR3 is TGTGCCAGCAGTCTCCAGGGTAATCCGTATTTT.

The V call is TRBV5-1, the J call TRBJ2-7; 10 bases map to TRBD2. The germline CDR1 and CDR2 sequences are SGHRS and YFSETQ. CDR3 length: 15 amino acids. V shed 5 bases, J shed 4 bases, and the junction held 9 bases outside the gene matches. This CDR3 is CASRGEASGSYEQYF. In nucleotides, the CDR3 is TGCGCCAGCAGGGGGGAGGCTAGCGGGAGTTACGAGCAGTACTTC.

The table lists this clonotype with a few counts. This chain uses TRBV12-3 or TRBV12-4 with TRBJ1-5; D is undetermined. Trimming took 2 bases from V and 6 from J, leaving 8 bases between them. CDR3 size: 13 residues. In DNA form, the CDR3 reads TGTGCCAGCAGTTTACTCACTGGTCAGCCCCAGCATTTT. It translates to CASSLLTGQPQHF.

The V gene is TRBV10-1, the J gene TRBJ2-3; 9 nucleotides line up with TRBD2. The CDR3 runs 15 residues. The V and J ends lost 4 bases and 4 bases, in that order; junction bases with no gene match: 6. Germline CDR1 reads WNHNN; CDR2 reads SYGVQD (reference sequence). CDR3 in DNA: TGCGCCAGCAGTGCGGTAGCGGGAGAATCAGATACGCAGTATTTT. It encodes CASSAVAGESDTQYF.

In this sample, this clonotype turned up a few times. The chain couples TRBV5-1 to TRBJ2-1; 8 positions agree with TRBD2. Germline V lookup: CDR1 SGHRS, CDR2 YFSETQ. The CDR3 spans 15 residues. V lost 3 bases, J lost 6 bases, and 8 bases stayed unmatched. The CDR3 reads CASSSGLAGPNEQFF. CDR3 in DNA: TGCGCCAGCAGCTCGGGGCTAGCGGGCCCCAATGAGCAGTTCTTC. The entire variable domain, with the rest obtained from reference TRBV5-1 and TRBJ2-1, is as follows: KAGVTQTPRYLIKTRGQQVTLSCSPISGHRSVSWYQQTPGQGLQFLFEYFSETQRNKGNFPGRFSGRQFSNSRSEMNVSTLELGDSALYLCASSSGLAGPNEQFFGPGTRLTVL.

The chain carries TRBV18 and TRBJ2-1, with D tentatively TRBD1 (6 bases). The germline V gene has CDR1 KGHSH and CDR2 LQKENI. Trimming pared 5 bases from V and 4 bases from J, leaving 15 bases between. The CDR3 spans 15 residues. The CDR3 region is CASSKQGAAYNEQFF. CDR3 coding DNA: TGTGCCAGCTCAAAACAGGGTGCCGCATACAATGAGCAGTTCTTC.

This chain links TRBV7-8 with TRBJ2-7; D might be TRBD2 (5 bases). This CDR3 is 16 amino acids long. Germline values: CDR1 SGHVS, CDR2 FQNEAQ. V was cut by 2 bases and J by 3 bases, with 17 bases left in between. The CDR3 protein is CASSLTFSIRDYEQYF. CDR3 coding DNA: TGTGCCAGCAGCTTAACATTCTCAATCCGGGACTACGAGCAGTACTTC.